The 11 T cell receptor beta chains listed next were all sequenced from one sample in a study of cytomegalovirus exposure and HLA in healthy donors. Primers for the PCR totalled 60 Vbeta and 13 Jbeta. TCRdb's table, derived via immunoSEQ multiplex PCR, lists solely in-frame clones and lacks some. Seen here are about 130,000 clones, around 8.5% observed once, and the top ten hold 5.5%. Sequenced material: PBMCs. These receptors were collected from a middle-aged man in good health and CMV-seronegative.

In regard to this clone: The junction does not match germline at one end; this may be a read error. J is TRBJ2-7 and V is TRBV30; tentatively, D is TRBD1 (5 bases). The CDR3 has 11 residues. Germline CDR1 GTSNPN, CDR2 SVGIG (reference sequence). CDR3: CAWSVGREGHF. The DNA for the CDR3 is TGTGCCTGGAGTGTAGGCAGGGAAGGGCACTTC.

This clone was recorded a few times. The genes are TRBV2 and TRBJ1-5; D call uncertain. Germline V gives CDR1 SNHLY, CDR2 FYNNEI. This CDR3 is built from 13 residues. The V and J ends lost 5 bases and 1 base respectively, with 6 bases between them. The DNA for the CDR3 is TGTGCCAGCAGTACAGCCAGCAATCAGCCCCAGCATTTT. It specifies CASSTASNQPQHF.

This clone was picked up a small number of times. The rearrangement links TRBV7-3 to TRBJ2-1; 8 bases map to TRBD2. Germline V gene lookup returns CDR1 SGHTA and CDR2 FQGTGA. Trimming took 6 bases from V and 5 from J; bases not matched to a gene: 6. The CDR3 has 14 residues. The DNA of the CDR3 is TGTGCCAGCAGGTTAGCGGGGAGGCACAATGAGCAGTTCTTC. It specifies CASRLAGRHNEQFF.

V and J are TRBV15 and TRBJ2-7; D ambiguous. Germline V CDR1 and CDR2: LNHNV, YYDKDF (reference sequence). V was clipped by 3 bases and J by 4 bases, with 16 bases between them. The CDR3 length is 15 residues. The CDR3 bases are TGTGCCACCAGCAGGGGCGAGAGTTTAGTATACGAGCAGTACTTC. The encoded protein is CATSRGESLVYEQYF.

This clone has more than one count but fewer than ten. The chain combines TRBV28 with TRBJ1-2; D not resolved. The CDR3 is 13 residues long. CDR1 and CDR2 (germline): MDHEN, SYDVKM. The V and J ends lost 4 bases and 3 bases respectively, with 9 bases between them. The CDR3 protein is CASSSNMDYGYTF. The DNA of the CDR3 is TGTGCCAGCAGTTCAAACATGGACTATGGCTACACCTTC.

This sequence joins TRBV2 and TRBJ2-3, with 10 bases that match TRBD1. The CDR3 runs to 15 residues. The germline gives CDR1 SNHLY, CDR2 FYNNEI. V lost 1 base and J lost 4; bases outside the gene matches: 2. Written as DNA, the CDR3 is TGTGCCAGCAGTGAAGGGGACAGGGGTGCAGATACGCAGTATTTT. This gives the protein CASSEGDRGADTQYF.

The CDR3 DNA follows: TGTGCCAGCAGCTTGGGGTCGCAGGGGAACACTGAAGCTTTCTTT. It is translated as CASSLGSQGNTEAFF. This chain links TRBV11-2 with TRBJ1-1, with D maybe TRBD1 (5 bases). The V gene's germline CDR1 is SGHAT and CDR2 FQNNGV. V was trimmed by 3 bases and J by 1 base, leaving 12 bases between them. CDR3 length: 15 residues.

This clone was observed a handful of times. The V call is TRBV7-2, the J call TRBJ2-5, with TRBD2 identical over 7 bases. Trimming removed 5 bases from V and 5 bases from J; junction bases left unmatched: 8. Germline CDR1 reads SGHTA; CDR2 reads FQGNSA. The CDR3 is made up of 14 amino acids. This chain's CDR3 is CASSIPTSPETQYF. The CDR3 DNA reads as TGTGCCAGCAGCATCCCGACTAGCCCGGAGACCCAGTACTTC.

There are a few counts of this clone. The CDR3 protein is CASSHARAGKGNQPQHF. The CDR3 DNA reads as TGTGCCAGTAGCCACGCTAGAGCAGGGAAGGGCAATCAGCCCCAGCATTTT. This chain connects TRBV19 to TRBJ1-5; TRBD1 is a possible D gene (5 bases). Germline assignment: CDR1 LNHDA and CDR2 SQIVND (reference sequence). V was clipped by 6 bases and J by 2 bases, with 20 bases between them. This CDR3 spans 17 amino acids.

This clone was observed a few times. The CDR3 DNA follows: TGTGCCAGCAGCCCCTCGGACTATGCCGGCTACGAGCAGTACTTC. This sequence encodes CASSPSDYAGYEQYF. The chain couples TRBV4-2 to TRBJ2-7; a possible D gene is TRBD2 (6 bases). The CDR3 sequence is 15 residues long. V gave up 4 bases and J gave up 3 bases, with 16 bases separating them. CDR1 is LGHNA, CDR2 YNFKEQ, per germline.

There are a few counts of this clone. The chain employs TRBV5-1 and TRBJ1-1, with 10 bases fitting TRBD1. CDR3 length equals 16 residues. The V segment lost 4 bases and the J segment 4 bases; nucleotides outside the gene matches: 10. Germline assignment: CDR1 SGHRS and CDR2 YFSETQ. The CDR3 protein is CASSKGTGDATTEAFF. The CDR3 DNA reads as TGCGCCAGCAGCAAAGGGACAGGGGACGCTACCACTGAAGCTTTCTTT.